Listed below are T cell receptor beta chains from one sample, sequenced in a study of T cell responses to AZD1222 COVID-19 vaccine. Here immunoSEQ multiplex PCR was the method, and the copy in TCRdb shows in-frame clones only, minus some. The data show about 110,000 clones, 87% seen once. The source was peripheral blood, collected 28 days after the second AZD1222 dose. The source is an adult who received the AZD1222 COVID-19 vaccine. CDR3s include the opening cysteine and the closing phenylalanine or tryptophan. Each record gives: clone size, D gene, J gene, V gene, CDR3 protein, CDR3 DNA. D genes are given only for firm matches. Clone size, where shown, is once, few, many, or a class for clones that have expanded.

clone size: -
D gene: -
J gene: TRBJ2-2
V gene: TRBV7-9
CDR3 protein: CASSDDGTANTGELFF
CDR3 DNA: TGTGCCAGCAGCGATGACGGGACTGCGAACACCGGGGAGCTGTTTTTT

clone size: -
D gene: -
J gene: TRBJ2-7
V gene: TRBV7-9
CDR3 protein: CASGQGSYEQYF
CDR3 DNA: TGTGCCAGCGGGCAGGGGTCCTACGAGCAGTACTTC

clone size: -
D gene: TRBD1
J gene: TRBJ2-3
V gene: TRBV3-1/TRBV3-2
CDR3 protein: CASSLPGQVPDTQYF
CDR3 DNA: TGTGCCAGCAGCCTCCCGGGACAGGTACCAGATACGCAGTATTTT

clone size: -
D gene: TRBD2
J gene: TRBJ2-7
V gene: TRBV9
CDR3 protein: CASSVGGSYEQYF
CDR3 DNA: TGTGCCAGCAGCGTCGGCGGGAGCTACGAGCAGTACTTC

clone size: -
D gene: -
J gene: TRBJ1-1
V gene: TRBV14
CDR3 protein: CASSQQGAANTEAFF
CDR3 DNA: TGTGCCAGCAGCCAACAAGGGGCAGCCAACACTGAAGCTTTCTTT

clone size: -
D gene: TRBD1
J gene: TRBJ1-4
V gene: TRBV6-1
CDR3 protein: CASSEGDSYEKLFF
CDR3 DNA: TGTGCCAGCAGTGAAGGGGACAGTTATGAAAAACTGTTTTTT

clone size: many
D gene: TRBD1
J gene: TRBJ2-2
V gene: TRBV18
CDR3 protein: CASSHGTGVGGELFF
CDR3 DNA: TGTGCCAGCTCACACGGGACAGGGGTCGGCGGGGAGCTGTTTTTT

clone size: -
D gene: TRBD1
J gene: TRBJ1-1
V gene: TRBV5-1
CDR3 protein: CASSTRQGLAEAFF
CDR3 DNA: TGCGCCAGCAGCACCCGACAGGGGTTGGCTGAAGCTTTCTTT

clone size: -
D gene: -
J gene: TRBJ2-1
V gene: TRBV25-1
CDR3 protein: CASSEVYNEQFF
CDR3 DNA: TGTGCCAGCAGTGAGGTATACAATGAGCAGTTCTTC

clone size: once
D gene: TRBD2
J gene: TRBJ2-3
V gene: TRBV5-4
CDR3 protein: CASSPTSGRTDTQYF
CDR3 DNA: TGTGCCAGCAGCCCGACTAGCGGAAGGACAGATACGCAGTATTTT

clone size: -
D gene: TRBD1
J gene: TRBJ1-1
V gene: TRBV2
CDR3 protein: CASSKGQGATEAFF
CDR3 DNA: TGTGCCAGCAGTAAAGGACAGGGGGCCACTGAAGCTTTCTTT

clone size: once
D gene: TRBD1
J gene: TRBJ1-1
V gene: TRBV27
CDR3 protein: CASRIRTGGTEAFF
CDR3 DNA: TGTGCCAGCAGGATAAGGACAGGGGGCACTGAAGCTTTCTTT

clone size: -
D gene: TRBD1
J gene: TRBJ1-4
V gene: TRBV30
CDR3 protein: CAWSAPGTGYEKLFF
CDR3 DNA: TGTGCCTGGAGTGCCCCCGGGACAGGATATGAAAAACTGTTTTTT

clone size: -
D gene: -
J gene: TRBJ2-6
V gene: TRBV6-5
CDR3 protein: CASGAGPGANVLTF
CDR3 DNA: TGTGCCAGCGGGGCAGGGCCTGGGGCCAACGTCCTGACTTTC

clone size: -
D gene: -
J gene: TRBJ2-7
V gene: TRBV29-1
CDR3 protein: CSAGRPGATYEQYF
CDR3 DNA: TGCAGCGCCGGAAGGCCCGGGGCTACCTACGAGCAGTACTTC

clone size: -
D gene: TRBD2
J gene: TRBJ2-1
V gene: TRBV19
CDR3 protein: CASSRLAETYNEQFF
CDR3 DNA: TGTGCCAGTAGTAGACTAGCGGAAACCTACAATGAGCAGTTCTTC

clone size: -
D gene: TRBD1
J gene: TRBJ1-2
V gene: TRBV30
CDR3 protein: CVGRQGIYGYTF
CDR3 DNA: TGTGTGGGGAGACAGGGTATCTATGGCTACACCTTC

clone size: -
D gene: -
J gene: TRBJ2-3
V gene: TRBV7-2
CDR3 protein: CASSLPPGMVADTQYF
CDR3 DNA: TGTGCCAGCAGCTTACCCCCCGGGATGGTGGCAGATACGCAGTATTTT

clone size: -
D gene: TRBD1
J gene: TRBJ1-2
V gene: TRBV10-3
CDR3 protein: CAIRGQGGFGYTF
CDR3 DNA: TGTGCCATCAGGGGACAGGGTGGATTTGGCTACACCTTC

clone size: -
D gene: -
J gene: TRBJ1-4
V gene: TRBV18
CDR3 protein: CASSPRGSNEKLFF
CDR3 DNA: TGTGCCAGCTCACCAAGGGGATCAAATGAAAAACTGTTTTTT

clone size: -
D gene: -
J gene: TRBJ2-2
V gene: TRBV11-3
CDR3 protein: CASSPGGELTGELFF
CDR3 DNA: TGTGCCAGCAGCCCCGGAGGCGAGCTAACCGGGGAGCTGTTTTTT

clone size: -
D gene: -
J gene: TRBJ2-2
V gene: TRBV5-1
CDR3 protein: CASSLEIGELFF
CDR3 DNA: TGCGCCAGCAGCTTGGAGATCGGGGAGCTGTTTTTT